The 9 T cell receptor beta chains below all came from one sample that was sequenced in a study of blood T cell repertoires in COVID-19. The table came from immunoSEQ multiplex PCR; TCRdb's copy has only in-frame clones and leaves some out. The sample has some 16,000 clones; roughly four fifths are singletons. The sample comprised peripheral blood. All receptors derive from a man aged 80 or over with active or convalescent COVID-19.

This clone is a singleton in its sample. V gene TRBV6-2 or TRBV6-3 combines with J gene TRBJ2-3; the D gene is possibly TRBD2 (6 bases). V shed 5 bases and J shed 0 bases, with 15 bases lying between them. Germline V gene sequence: CDR1 MNHEY, CDR2 SVGEGT. The CDR3 has 16 amino acids. The CDR3 protein is CASSNPGLTSTDTQYF. The CDR3 DNA reads as TGTGCCAGCAGTAACCCGGGACTGACTAGCACAGATACGCAGTATTTT.

V is TRBV4-1 and J is TRBJ2-2; D may be TRBD2 (5 bases). V dropped 5 bases and J dropped 5 bases, with 12 bases sitting between them. CDR1 and CDR2 (germline): MGHRA, YSYEKL. The CDR3 is 14 amino acids. The CDR3 DNA reads as TGCGCCAGCAGCTACGGGGAGCTTACCGGGGAGCTGTTTTTT. Translated, it gives CASSYGELTGELFF.

The chain couples TRBV5-1 to TRBJ2-3; D uncertain. This CDR3 contains 14 residues. The V and J ends lost 1 base and 1 base respectively, with 7 bases between them. Germline V gives CDR1 SGHRS, CDR2 YFSETQ. The CDR3 region has the DNA TGCGCCAGCAGCTTGATCCCCGGCACAGATACGCAGTATTTT. Its protein is CASSLIPGTDTQYF.

The chain uses TRBV7-2 and TRBJ1-4; 8 positions match TRBD1. The CDR3 runs 12 residues. Germline loops: CDR1 SGHTA, CDR2 FQGNSA. V shed 4 bases, J shed 15 bases, and the junction held 7 bases outside the gene matches. The CDR3 region has the DNA TGTGCCAGCAGCTCGACAGGGGAATTGATGTTTTTT. Translating gives CASSSTGELMFF.

CDR3 nucleotide sequence: TGTGCCAGCAGCTTAGCAGGGGTCCGGACCTACGAGCAGTACTTC. This gives the protein CASSLAGVRTYEQYF. The chain carries TRBV7-9 and TRBJ2-7; D might be TRBD1 (5 bases). The CDR3 extends over 15 amino acids. Trimming left V 0 bases short and J 2 bases short, with 11 bases between. The V gene's germline CDR1 is SEHNR and CDR2 FQNEAQ (reference sequence).

J is TRBJ2-5 and V is TRBV7-3; 7 bases agree with TRBD1. This CDR3 has 13 amino acids. V dropped 5 bases and J dropped 3; count of bases not matched to a gene: 3. Per germline, CDR1 SGHTA and CDR2 FQGTGA. CDR3 sequence reads: CASSLGTEETQYF. Here the CDR3 DNA reads TGTGCCAGCAGCCTCGGGACAGAAGAGACCCAGTACTTC. The variable domain in full, with the rest retrieved from reference TRBV7-3 and TRBJ2-5, is GAGVSQTPSNKVTEKGKYVELRCDPISGHTALYWYRQSLGQGPEFLIYFQGTGAADDSGLPNDRFFAVRPEGSVSTLKIQRTERGDSAVYLCASSLGTEETQYFGPGTRLLVL.

This clone has just a few counts. The chain links TRBV12-3 or TRBV12-4 to TRBJ2-3; possibly TRBD1 for D (5 bases). Trimming removed 6 bases from V and 11 bases from J, with 18 bases in between. CDR3 length: 13 residues. The CDR3 protein is CASRPIGADKQYF. CDR3 nucleotides: TGTGCCAGCAGACCGATAGGGGCGGACAAGCAGTATTTT.

This sequence joins TRBV7-3 and TRBJ2-2, with 8 bases that match TRBD2. CDR1 is SGHTA and CDR2 is FQGTGA in the germline V gene. V gave up 1 base and J gave up 7 bases; unmatched junction bases: 5. The length of the CDR3 is 15 residues. CDR3 bases: TGTGCCAGCAGCTTAAATCCCGCGGGGGGCGGGGAGCTGTTTTTT. It yields the protein CASSLNPAGGGELFF.

This clone counts as medium-sized. The V gene is TRBV6-2 or TRBV6-3, the J gene TRBJ2-7; 8 positions agree with TRBD1. Germline lookup yields CDR1 MNHEY and CDR2 SVGEGT. V trimming: 6 bases; J trimming: 2 bases; junction bases outside the gene matches: 9. This CDR3 has 15 amino acids. CDR3 bases: TGTGCCAGCAGCGTCACAGGGGGGATTACCTACGAGCAGTACTTC. Translating gives CASSVTGGITYEQYF.